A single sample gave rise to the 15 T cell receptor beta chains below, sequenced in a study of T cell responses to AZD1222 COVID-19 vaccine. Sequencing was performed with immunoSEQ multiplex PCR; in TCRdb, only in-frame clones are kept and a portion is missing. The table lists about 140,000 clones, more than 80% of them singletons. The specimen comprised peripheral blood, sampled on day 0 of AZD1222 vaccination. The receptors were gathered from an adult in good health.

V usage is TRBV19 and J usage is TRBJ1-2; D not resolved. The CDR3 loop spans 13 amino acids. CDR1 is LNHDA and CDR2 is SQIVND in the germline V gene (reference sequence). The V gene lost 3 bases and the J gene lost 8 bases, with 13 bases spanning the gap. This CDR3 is CASSITRSKGYTF. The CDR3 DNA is TGTGCCAGTAGTATCACACGGAGTAAGGGCTACACCTTC. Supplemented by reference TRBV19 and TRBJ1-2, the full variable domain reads DGGITQSPKYLFRKEGQNVTLSCEQNLNHDAMYWYRQDPGQGLRLIYYSQIVNDFQKGDIAEGYSVSREKKESFPLTVTSAQKNPTAFYLCASSITRSKGYTFGSGTRLTVV.

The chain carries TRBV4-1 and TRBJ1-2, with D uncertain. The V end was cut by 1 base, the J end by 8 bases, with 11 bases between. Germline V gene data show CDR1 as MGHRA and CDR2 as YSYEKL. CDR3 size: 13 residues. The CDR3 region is CASSQVGRRGYTF. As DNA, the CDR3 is TGCGCCAGCAGCCAAGTAGGACGCCGCGGCTACACCTTC.

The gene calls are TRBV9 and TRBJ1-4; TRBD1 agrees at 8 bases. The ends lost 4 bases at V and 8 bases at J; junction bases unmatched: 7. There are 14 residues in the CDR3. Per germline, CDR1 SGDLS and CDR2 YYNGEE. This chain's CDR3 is CASSQGAGVEKLFF. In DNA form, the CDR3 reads TGTGCCAGCAGCCAGGGGGCGGGGGTGGAAAAACTGTTTTTT.

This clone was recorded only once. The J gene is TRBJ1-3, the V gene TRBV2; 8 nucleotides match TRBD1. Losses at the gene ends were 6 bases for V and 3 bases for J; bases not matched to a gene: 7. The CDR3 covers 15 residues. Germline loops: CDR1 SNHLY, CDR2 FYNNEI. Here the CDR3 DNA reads TGTGCCAGCAGCGTTGACAGGGGTTATGGAAACACCATATATTTT. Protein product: CASSVDRGYGNTIYF.

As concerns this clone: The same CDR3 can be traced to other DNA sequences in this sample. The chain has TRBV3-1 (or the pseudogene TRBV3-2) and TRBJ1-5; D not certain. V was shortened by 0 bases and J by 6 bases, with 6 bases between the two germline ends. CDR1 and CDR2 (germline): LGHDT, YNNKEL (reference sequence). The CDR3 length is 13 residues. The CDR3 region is CASSQELGQPQHF. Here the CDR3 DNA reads TGTGCCAGCAGCCAAGAACTGGGTCAGCCCCAGCATTTT.

DNA for the CDR3: TGTGCCAGCAGCCAAAAGGGAACTGCTGGAAACACCATATATTTT. Its translation is CASSQKGTAGNTIYF. This rearrangement joins TRBV3-1 (or the pseudogene TRBV3-2) to TRBJ1-3; D not resolved. Germline V gives CDR1 LGHDT, CDR2 YNNKEL (reference sequence). This CDR3 spans 15 amino acids. V shed 2 bases and J shed 2 bases, with 10 bases lying between them.

CDR3 coding DNA: TGTGCCAGCAGCTTACGCAGGGGGCTGGAGACCCAGTACTTC. Translation: CASSLRRGLETQYF. The chain has TRBV11-1 and TRBJ2-5, with 8 nucleotides matching TRBD1. This CDR3 has 14 residues. Unmatched junction bases numbered 4, after V lost 2 bases and J lost 5 bases. Germline assignment: CDR1 SGHAT and CDR2 FQDESV (reference sequence). The full variable domain, its missing parts supplied by reference TRBV11-1 and TRBJ2-5, is EAEVAQSPRYKITEKSQAVAFWCDPISGHATLYWYRQILGQGPELLVQFQDESVVDDSQLPKDRFSAERLKGVDSTLKIQPAELGDSAMYLCASSLRRGLETQYFGPGTRLLVL.

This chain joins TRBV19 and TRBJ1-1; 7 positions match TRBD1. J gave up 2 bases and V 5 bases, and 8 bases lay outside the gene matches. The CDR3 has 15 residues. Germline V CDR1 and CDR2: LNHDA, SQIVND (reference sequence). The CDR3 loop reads CASSPRQGANTEAFF. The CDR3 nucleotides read TGTGCCAGTAGTCCCCGACAGGGAGCTAACACTGAAGCTTTCTTT.

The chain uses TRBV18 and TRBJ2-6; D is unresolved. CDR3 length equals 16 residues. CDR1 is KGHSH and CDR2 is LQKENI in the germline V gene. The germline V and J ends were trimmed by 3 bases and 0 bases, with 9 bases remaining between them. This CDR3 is CASSPQTSSGANVLTF. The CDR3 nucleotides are TGTGCCAGCTCACCCCAAACAAGCTCTGGGGCCAACGTCCTGACTTTC.

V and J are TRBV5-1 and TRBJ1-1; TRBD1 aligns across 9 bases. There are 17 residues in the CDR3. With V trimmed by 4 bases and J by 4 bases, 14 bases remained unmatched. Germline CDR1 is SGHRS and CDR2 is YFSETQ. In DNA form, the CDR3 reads TGCGCCAGCAGCCCACGACAGGGGGTTTATGGTGGCACTGAAGCTTTCTTT. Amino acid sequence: CASSPRQGVYGGTEAFF.

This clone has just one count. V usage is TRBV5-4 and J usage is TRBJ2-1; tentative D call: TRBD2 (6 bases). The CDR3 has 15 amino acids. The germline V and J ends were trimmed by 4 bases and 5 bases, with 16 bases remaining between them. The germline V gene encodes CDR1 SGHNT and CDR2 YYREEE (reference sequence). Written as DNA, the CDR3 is TGTGCCAGCAGCCCTCCCGGGAGTCGCGACAATGAGCAGTTCTTC. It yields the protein CASSPPGSRDNEQFF.

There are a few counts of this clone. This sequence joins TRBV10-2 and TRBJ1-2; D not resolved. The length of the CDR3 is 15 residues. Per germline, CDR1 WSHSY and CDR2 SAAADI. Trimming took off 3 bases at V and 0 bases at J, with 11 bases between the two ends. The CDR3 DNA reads TGCGCCAGCAGTGACGGAGGGAAGGCTAACTATGGCTACACCTTC. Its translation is CASSDGGKANYGYTF.

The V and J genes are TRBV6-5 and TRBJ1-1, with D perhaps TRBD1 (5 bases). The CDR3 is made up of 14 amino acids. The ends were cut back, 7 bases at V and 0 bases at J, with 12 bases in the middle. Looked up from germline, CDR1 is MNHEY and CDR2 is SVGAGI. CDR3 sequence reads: CASKGPVLNTEAFF. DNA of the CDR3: TGTGCCAGCAAGGGGCCTGTCCTGAACACTGAAGCTTTCTTT.

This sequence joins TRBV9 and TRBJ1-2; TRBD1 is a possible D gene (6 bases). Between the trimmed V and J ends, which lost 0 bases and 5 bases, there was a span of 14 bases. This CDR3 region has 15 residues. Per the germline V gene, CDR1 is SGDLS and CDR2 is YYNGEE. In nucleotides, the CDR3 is TGTGCCAGCAGCGTAGGTCCGGACAGCAATTATGGCTACACCTTC. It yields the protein CASSVGPDSNYGYTF.

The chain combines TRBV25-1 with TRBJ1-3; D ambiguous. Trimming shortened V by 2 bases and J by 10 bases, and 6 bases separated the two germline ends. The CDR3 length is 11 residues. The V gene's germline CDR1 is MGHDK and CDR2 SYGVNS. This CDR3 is CASSEPGTIYF. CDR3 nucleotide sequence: TGTGCCAGCAGTGAACCTGGGACCATATATTTT. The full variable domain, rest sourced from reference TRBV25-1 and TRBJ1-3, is EADIYQTPRYLVIGTGKKITLECSQTMGHDKMYWYQQDPGMELHLIHYSYGVNSTEKGDLSSESTVSRIRTEHFPLTLESARPSHTSQYLCASSEPGTIYFGEGSWLTVV.